This is a list of T cell receptor beta chains from one sample in a study of T cell responses to AZD1222 COVID-19 vaccine. Data came from immunoSEQ multiplex PCR; TCRdb stores just in-frame clones and leaves some out. The data show roughly 130,000 clones, about 94% seen once. The sequencing here drew on peripheral blood, taken on day 0 of AZD1222 vaccination. The receptor set was obtained from an adult in good health. CDR3s include the opening cysteine and the closing phenylalanine or tryptophan. A D gene is named only where the DNA matches it firmly.

j_call | d_call | v_call | cdr3_aa | cdr3_nt
TRBJ2-1 | NA | TRBV29-1 | CSAGGGANEQFF | TGCAGCGCCGGTGGGGGAGCTAATGAGCAGTTCTTC
TRBJ1-5 | NA | TRBV28 | CASTTGGRGGWQPQHF | TGTGCCAGCACTACTGGGGGACGGGGGGGCTGGCAGCCCCAGCATTTT
TRBJ1-5 | NA | TRBV7-2 | CASSSYSGVSSGPQHF | TGTGCCAGCAGCTCTTACTCGGGGGTCTCGTCAGGGCCCCAGCATTTT
TRBJ1-1 | NA | TRBV7-6 | CASSLALNTEAFF | TGTGCCAGCAGCTTAGCGCTAAACACTGAAGCTTTCTTT
TRBJ1-4 | NA | TRBV14 | CASSQGYMRDTREKLFF | TGTGCCAGCAGCCAAGGGTATATGCGAGATACCCGTGAAAAACTGTTTTTT
TRBJ2-2 | TRBD2 | TRBV30 | CAWERDGKGGELFF | TGTGCCTGGGAGCGGGACGGGAAGGGCGGGGAGCTGTTTTTT
TRBJ2-3 | TRBD2 | TRBV4-3 | CASSQGLVGGGVAQSTDTQYF | TGCGCCAGCAGCCAAGGGCTAGTGGGGGGGGGAGTTGCGCAAAGCACAGATACGCAGTATTTT
TRBJ2-7 | NA | TRBV6-2/TRBV6-3 | CASSYSWRTRTYEQYF | TGTGCCAGCAGTTATTCCTGGAGGACTCGAACCTACGAGCAGTACTTC
TRBJ2-1 | NA | TRBV27 | CASSLSWGNSGEQFF | TGTGCCAGCAGTTTATCTTGGGGGAATTCGGGGGAGCAGTTCTTC
TRBJ2-3 | NA | TRBV9 | CASSESSQVTDTQYF | TGTGCCAGCAGCGAATCCTCCCAGGTCACAGATACGCAGTATTTT
TRBJ1-2 | TRBD1 | TRBV5-6 | CASSPGQGGYGYTF | TGTGCCAGCAGTCCGGGACAGGGGGGATATGGCTACACCTTC
TRBJ2-1 | NA | TRBV5-1 | CASSLADNEQFF | TGCGCCAGCAGCTTGGCGGACAATGAGCAGTTCTTC
TRBJ1-2 | NA | TRBV7-9 | CASSLVLPTGGYTF | TGTGCCAGCAGCTTAGTGCTCCCAACAGGCGGCTACACCTTC
TRBJ1-2 | NA | TRBV15 | CATSRAVYGYTF | TGTGCCACCAGCAGAGCGGTCTATGGCTACACCTTC